Reported below is one T cell receptor (beta chain). This clonotype was observed many times. This receptor's antigen is unknown. Base qualities were left out, and no much larger clone turns up one base away. This specimen comes from a study of CD8+CD57+ T cells in acquired aplastic anemia (dated by TCRdb to 2016 to 2019). General notes on the study: DNA extracted from sorted CD4+ and CD8+ cells had a mean of roughly 3 ug, with a range of roughly 0.2 to 27.4 ug. A CD8+CD57+ expansion meant a frequency higher than the mean frequency seen in healthy subjects. Beyond this particular receptor, the publication reports: No significant difference in CD8+ Simpson's diversity was found between patients and healthy controls (P=0.060). Roughly 29 CD8+ CDR3 sequences were shared between patients and controls but appeared highly expressed in patients and within their immunodominant clones.

The CDR1 and CDR2 encoded by the germline V gene (reference sequence) are SEHNR and FQNEAQ. Deletion took 1 base off V and 1 base off J, with a span of 10 bases between the germline ends. Reading from cysteine to phenylalanine, the CDR3 counts 15 amino acids. Here the CDR3 DNA is all that survives: 45 bases in frame from base 1. Genomic DNA served as template for TCR beta VDJ combination and CDR3 sequence profiling. An Illumina HiSeq 2000 was the platform used for TCR repertoire sequencing. Per the source publication's procedure: Repertoire assessment relied on Simpson's diversity index, CDR3 size and DJ length profiles, and TRBV/TRBJ rearrangement plots. The immunodominant clone was defined as the most abundant DNA sequence in deep sequencing data. CDR3 amino acid sequences were checked for sharing across subjects and were also compared against the VDJdb database and published repertoires. TCRdb passed the public sequencing reads through fastp at Q25 and MiXCR, retaining productive beta sequences. Rows matching on CDR3 protein sequence are summarized as one entry with the most common DNA and genes. None of the V and J calls come from the authors' own analysis; TCRdb made them. In all, the sample holds 100,000 to 150,000 distinct CDR3 sequences, and 45% to 60% of those were seen once. Of the sample, approximately 28% falls within the top ten clones.

The patients picked for sequencing were ones in whom flow cytometry had shown an expansion of CD8+CD57+ cells. Every patient had a diagnosis of severe acquired aplastic anemia based on International Study of Aplastic Anemia and Agranulocytosis and Camitta criteria. No patient had received any therapy when blood was sampled. In the study, sorted CD4+ and CD8+ blood T cells from patients with severe aplastic anemia and from healthy subjects underwent deep sequencing of TCR repertoires. In the USA, patient enrollment took place under clinicaltrials.gov protocols 00001620, 01623167, 00001397, 00071045, 00081523 and 00961064. Ficoll-Paque density gradient centrifugation was used to isolate peripheral blood mononuclear cells. Before DNA extraction, CD4+ and CD8+ T cells were sorted by FACS or by magnetic beads.

Material for sequencing was sorted CD4+, CD8+, or CD8+CD57+ T cells (not recorded which) from PBMCs. The rearranged chain carries TRBV7-9 and TRBJ1-2, with no reliable assignment of the D segment. The clonotype originates from a human donor with aplastic anemia. The CDR3 reads as follows: CASSLVIGSNYGYTF. The DNA reads TGTGCCAGCAGCTTAGTGATCGGCAGTAACTATGGCTACACCTTC.